These 4 T cell receptor beta chains originate from one sample sequenced in a study of cytomegalovirus exposure and HLA in healthy donors. PCR primers comprised 60 Vbeta and 13 Jbeta primers. Only in-frame clones appear in the TCRdb table, and some are missing; sequencing was by immunoSEQ multiplex PCR. The table includes roughly 110,000 clones, roughly 69% detected once. Material: PBMCs. All receptors derive from a woman aged 25 to 39 in good health and CMV-seronegative.

The chain couples TRBV5-6 to TRBJ2-1, with 9 bases matching TRBD2. V gave up 4 bases and J gave up 6 bases; unmatched junction bases: 14. This CDR3 contains 17 residues. Germline assignment: CDR1 SGHDT and CDR2 YYEEEE. The chain's CDR3 is CASSGPPGREGRNEQFF. The CDR3, as DNA: TGTGCCAGCAGCGGGCCCCCCGGGCGGGAGGGCCGCAATGAGCAGTTCTTC.

This clone was recorded only once. The J gene is TRBJ2-3, the V gene TRBV28, with 9 bases fitting TRBD2. This CDR3 has 15 residues. Germline assignment: CDR1 MDHEN and CDR2 SYDVKM. V lost 2 bases and J lost 5; bases outside the gene matches: 5. CDR3 bases: TGTGCCAGCAGTTTAATAGCGGGAGAGGGAGATACGCAGTATTTT. It yields the protein CASSLIAGEGDTQYF.

The V gene is TRBV7-8, the J gene TRBJ2-7, with TRBD1 matching over 7 bases. Germline trimming cut 5 bases from V and 2 bases from J; bases unmatched to any gene: 3. In germline, CDR1 is SGHVS, CDR2 FQNEAQ. CDR3 length: 13 residues. CDR3 nucleotides: TGTGCCAGCAGCCAGGGACAGACCTACGAGCAGTACTTC. Translated, it gives CASSQGQTYEQYF.

The chain employs TRBV2 and TRBJ1-1; 10 nucleotides align to TRBD1. CDR1 and CDR2 from the germline V gene are SNHLY and FYNNEI. This CDR3 has 12 amino acids. Trimming cost V 10 bases and J 6 bases; bases outside gene matches: 5. The CDR3 DNA reads TGTGCCAAGGACAGGGGGAGATCTGAAGCTTTCTTT. It specifies CAKDRGRSEAFF. Full variable domain (missing parts from reference TRBV2 and TRBJ1-1): EPEVTQTPSHQVTQMGQEVILRCVPISNHLYFYWYRQILGQKVEFLVSFYNNEISEKSEIFDDQFSVERPDGSNFTLKIRSTKLEDSAMYFCAKDRGRSEAFFGQGTRLTVV.